This T cell receptor (beta chain) derives from a study of blood T cell repertoires in COVID-19. Study-level background: Spain, Italy and the United States supplied samples that represented acute and convalescent COVID-19. From T cells, B-cell-depleted T cells, or PBMCs came the material, which was cDNA or gDNA.

In the original processing: Amplification from reference gene primers served as the basis for estimated nucleated cell counts. Method: immunoSEQ multiplex PCR; TCRdb's copy keeps in-frame clones and lacks some. That table gives V, J and clone size, and the DNA gave D and trimming. The table lists tens of thousands of clones, about 92% of them singletons. Trimming took 3 bases from V and 5 from J, leaving 16 bases between them. Per germline, CDR1 GTSNPN and CDR2 SVGIG (reference sequence). The CDR3 loop spans 14 amino acids. The clonotype was recovered from a human donor in a cohort sampled during active COVID-19. Specimen: peripheral blood. V gene TRBV30 combines with J gene TRBJ1-2; D is perhaps TRBD1 (6 bases). The CDR3 region has the DNA TGTGCCTGGAGGACAGGAGACACACGTTATGGCTACACCTTC. This sequence encodes CAWRTGDTRYGYTF.